The clone carrying this TCR beta chain was observed a handful of times. Its cognate antigen is unknown. Generation of TCR cDNA used 5'RACE template switching (which added a universal primer site and UMIs). TCRdb redid the calling of the 5' RACE reads with MiXCR, one entry per CDR3 protein. The sample holds around 100,000 distinct CDR3 sequences, around 8% seen once. This entry belongs to a study of T cells after yellow fever vaccination. The study, taken as a whole, reports: The secondary response was weaker, and its peak arrived faster, on day 5 versus 15.

Germline V gives CDR1 MNHEY, CDR2 SMNVEV (reference sequence). V lost 6 bases to trimming and J lost 6 bases; unmatched junction nucleotides: 6. The CDR3 loop spans 14 amino acids. The sequencing used CD8+ T cells sorted from PBMCs, collected 45 days after the yellow fever booster vaccination. V gene TRBV27 combines with J gene TRBJ2-2; TRBD2 matches 8 bases. The receptor was isolated from a man aged 30 to 45 who received the YFV17D yellow fever vaccine. The CDR3 sequence: CASSHGLAAGELFF. As DNA, the CDR3 is TGTGCCAGCAGCCACGGACTAGCAGCCGGGGAGCTGTTTTTT.